The 32 T cell receptor beta chains below were found in one sample sequenced in a study of T cells in Graves' hyperthyroidism and ophthalmopathy. RNA transcripts served as the template for amplifying TCR beta CDR3 regions. A set of HTBI primers served as the primers for a first-round RT-PCR of the TCR CDR3. TCRdb fed the multiplex PCR reads into MiXCR, producing one record per CDR3 protein. The sample contains about 700,000 distinct CDR3 sequences, 11% to 15% of which appear only once. Specimen: blood. The receptors derive from a woman in her late teens or twenties with Graves' hyperthyroidism.

The chain joins TRBV20-1 to TRBJ2-1; D gene uncertain. Per germline, CDR1 DFQATT and CDR2 SNEGSKA (reference sequence). The CDR3 spans 14 residues. V shed 8 bases and J shed 1 base, with 15 bases lying between them. CDR3 sequence reads: CSPTGLRSYNEQFF. The CDR3 region has the DNA TGCAGTCCCACGGGCTTGAGGTCCTACAATGAGCAGTTCTTC.

The chain links TRBV19 to TRBJ1-4; 7 bases map to TRBD1. The CDR3 consists of 13 residues. From germline, CDR1 is LNHDA and CDR2 SQIVND (reference sequence). J lost 5 bases, V lost 10 bases, and 7 bases had no gene match. CDR3 protein: CATMRGRNEKLFF. For the CDR3, the DNA is TGTGCCACCATGAGGGGGCGGAATGAAAAACTGTTTTTT.

The CDR3 DNA follows: TGTGCCAGCAGCCCCCGGACAGGGGCGGGGTACAATGAGCAGTTCTTC. Encoded protein: CASSPRTGAGYNEQFF. The gene calls are TRBV7-9 and TRBJ2-1; 9 bases align to TRBD1. V dropped 5 bases and J dropped 4; count of bases not matched to a gene: 9. Germline-derived CDR1 and CDR2 are SEHNR and FQNEAQ (reference sequence). CDR3 size: 16 residues. The complete variable domain, with remaining parts taken from reference TRBV7-9 and TRBJ2-1, reads DTGVSQNPRHKITKRGQNVTFRCDPISEHNRLYWYRQTLGQGPEFLTYFQNEAQLEKSRLLSDRFSAERPKGSFSTLEIQRTEQGDSAMYLCASSPRTGAGYNEQFFGPGTRLTVL.

This chain uses TRBV12-3 or TRBV12-4 with TRBJ2-2; D is perhaps TRBD1 or TRBD2 (5 bases each). The CDR3 consists of 16 residues. Trimming removed 3 bases at V and 7 bases at J, with 18 bases between. In nucleotides, the CDR3 is TGTGCCAGCAGTTTTGGGGGAGCAGGGTCGGGCGGGGAGCTGTTTTTT. It specifies CASSFGGAGSGGELFF.

This clonotype has a count of ten or more. The V call is TRBV6-2 or TRBV6-3, the J call TRBJ2-7; 10 bases are a match to TRBD1. V lost 6 bases to trimming and J lost 4 bases; unmatched junction nucleotides: 9. The length of the CDR3 is 15 residues. Germline CDR1 reads MNHEY; CDR2 reads SVGEGT. The DNA of the CDR3 is TGTGCCAGCAGCTCCGGGACAGGGGCCGCTTACGAGCAGTACTTC. The encoded protein is CASSSGTGAAYEQYF.

The chain carries TRBV5-5 and TRBJ2-1; D is undetermined. Trimming pared 0 bases from V and 10 bases from J, leaving 11 bases between. Germline CDR1 is SGHKS and CDR2 is YYEKEE (reference sequence). CDR3 length: 13 residues. The CDR3 nucleotides read TGTGCCAGCAGCTTGGCTGGGTTTTGGGAGCAGTTCTTC. Residues: CASSLAGFWEQFF.

This clonotype was seen repeatedly, ten times or more. This chain joins TRBV7-9 and TRBJ2-5; D remains ambiguous. There are 15 residues in the CDR3. V lost 1 base, J lost 4 bases, and 13 bases lay in between. Germline V lookup: CDR1 SEHNR, CDR2 FQNEAQ (reference sequence). The CDR3 coding sequence is TGTGCCAGCAGCTTAGTCGGCAGATTGCCAGAGACCCAGTACTTC. As protein: CASSLVGRLPETQYF.

Concerning this clonotype itself: A much larger clone differs from this one at a single base, so this may be a read error. The chain joins TRBV7-9 to TRBJ2-3, with D possibly matching TRBD1 (6 bases). Germline CDR1 SEHNR, CDR2 FQNEAQ (reference sequence). The CDR3 totals 13 residues. Trimming removed 5 bases from V and 5 bases from J, with 11 bases in between. This CDR3 is CASSVRGLDTQYF. In nucleotides, the CDR3 is TGTGCCAGCAGCGTCAGGGGCTTAGATACGCAGTATTTT.

This clonotype has ten or more counts. The CDR3 DNA follows: TGTGCCAGCAGCTTATGGACAGGATCCTTTAGCTCCTACAATGAGCAGTTCTTC. This sequence encodes CASSLWTGSFSSYNEQFF. The V call is TRBV13, the J call TRBJ2-1; 7 bases match TRBD1. Germline lookup yields CDR1 PRHDT and CDR2 FYEKMQ (reference sequence). V shed 2 bases, J shed 0 bases, and the junction held 10 bases outside the gene matches. This CDR3 region has 18 residues.

The chain combines TRBV25-1 with TRBJ1-1; D not resolved. The CDR3 has 11 residues. V lost 11 bases and J 4 bases, leaving 11 bases between the germline ends. Germline V gives CDR1 MGHDK, CDR2 SYGVNS. CDR3 nucleotides: TGTGCCTCAGAGCGGGGCACTGAAGCTTTCTTT. The encoded protein is CASERGTEAFF.

This chain uses TRBV4-2 with TRBJ1-2; D ambiguous. V dropped 1 base and J dropped 1 base, with 10 bases sitting between them. Looked up from germline, CDR1 is LGHNA and CDR2 is YNFKEQ. CDR3 length: 15 amino acids. The chain's CDR3 is CASSQVQAGNYGYTF. In DNA, the CDR3 is TGTGCCAGCAGCCAAGTCCAGGCTGGTAACTATGGCTACACCTTC.

This clonotype was counted between two and nine times. The V call is TRBV20-1, the J call TRBJ1-1, with a weak D call TRBD1 (5 bases). The CDR3 has 16 amino acids. V lost 6 bases and J 0 bases, leaving 20 bases between the germline ends. Germline CDR1 DFQATT, CDR2 SNEGSKA (reference sequence). CDR3 sequence (DNA): TGCAGTGCCCCCCTATCCCTCGACAGACTGAACACTGAAGCTTTCTTT. It codes for CSAPLSLDRLNTEAFF.

J is TRBJ1-1 and V is TRBV30; 11 bases match TRBD1. The CDR3 has 14 amino acids. Trimming cost V 4 bases and J 4 bases; bases outside gene matches: 5. From germline, CDR1 is GTSNPN and CDR2 SVGIG (reference sequence). The CDR3 sequence is CAWTTGQGVTEAFF. The DNA for the CDR3 is TGTGCCTGGACTACGGGACAGGGGGTCACTGAAGCTTTCTTT.

This clonotype has ten or more counts. This rearrangement joins TRBV7-9 to TRBJ2-1; 7 bases fit TRBD1. Per germline, CDR1 SEHNR and CDR2 FQNEAQ (reference sequence). V shed 5 bases and J 8 bases; nucleotides not matched to a gene: 12. This CDR3 contains 15 residues. The CDR3 is CASSPTDRQGYEQFF. In DNA form, the CDR3 reads TGTGCCAGCAGCCCAACCGACCGACAGGGTTATGAGCAGTTCTTC.

The chain recombines TRBV5-8 with TRBJ1-5; unclear D gene. Germline values: CDR1 SGHTS, CDR2 YDEGEE. The length of the CDR3 is 13 residues. V lost 2 bases and J 4 bases, leaving 7 bases between the germline ends. The CDR3 DNA is TGTGCCAGCAGCTTTCTACGTAATCAGCCCCAGCATTTT. Its protein is CASSFLRNQPQHF.

This clonotype occurred a few times. The chain combines TRBV14 with TRBJ2-1; no clear D. This CDR3 contains 17 residues. V lost 0 bases and J lost 5, with 17 bases in between. Per the germline V gene, CDR1 is SGHDN and CDR2 is FVKESK. The CDR3 nucleotides are TGTGCCAGCAGCCAAGATCCCCGCCCCGTGCTAAACAATGAGCAGTTCTTC. Translated: CASSQDPRPVLNNEQFF.

The chain couples TRBV7-9 to TRBJ2-7; no clear D gene. V was cut by 4 bases and J by 3 bases, with 10 bases left in between. Per germline, CDR1 SEHNR and CDR2 FQNEAQ (reference sequence). CDR3 length: 13 amino acids. The DNA of the CDR3 is TGTGCCAGCAGCTCCTCGGCGAACTACGAGCAGTACTTC. It yields the protein CASSSSANYEQYF.

This clonotype was counted a few times. The chain couples TRBV19 to TRBJ1-1; 7 nucleotides line up with TRBD1. V dropped 5 bases and J dropped 3; count of bases not matched to a gene: 6. Looked up from germline, CDR1 is LNHDA and CDR2 is SQIVND (reference sequence). CDR3 length: 14 amino acids. The CDR3 DNA reads as TGTGCCAGTAGTTCGGGACAGATACACACTGAAGCTTTCTTT. Translation gives CASSSGQIHTEAFF.

The chain has TRBV6-1 and TRBJ2-1; TRBD2 matches at 7 bases. The junction had 5 bases not matched to a gene; V was cut back by 7 bases and J by 2 bases. Germline loops: CDR1 MNHNS, CDR2 SASEGT. This CDR3 is 14 amino acids long. The CDR3 loop reads CASNWLAAYNEQFF. The CDR3 DNA reads TGTGCCAGCAACTGGCTAGCGGCCTACAATGAGCAGTTCTTC.

As regards this clonotype: A much larger clonotype is one base distant, so this may be a read error. The J gene is TRBJ1-1, the V gene TRBV5-1, with D unresolved. CDR1 is SGHRS, CDR2 YFSETQ, per germline. The CDR3 has 15 amino acids. In DNA, the CDR3 is TGCGTCAGCAAGGTCCCCGGCGCCTTGAACACTGAAGCTTTCTTT. Its translation is CVSKVPGALNTEAFF.

Many counts were recorded for this clonotype. This sequence joins TRBV11-2 and TRBJ1-1; the D is unclear. Deletions cut 2 bases from V and 0 bases from J, with 4 bases between. The length of the CDR3 is 13 residues. Germline assignment: CDR1 SGHAT and CDR2 FQNNGV. CDR3 residues: CASSLFMNTEAFF. CDR3 nucleotides: TGTGCCAGCAGCTTATTTATGAACACTGAAGCTTTCTTT.

This clonotype was seen a few times. The V and J genes are TRBV6-1 and TRBJ1-5, with D hard to call. Germline CDR1 MNHNS, CDR2 SASEGT. The CDR3 length is 13 residues. The V end lost 5 bases, the J end lost 4 bases, and 9 bases lay between the germline ends. CDR3 protein: CASSSFRNQPQHF. The DNA of the CDR3 is TGTGCCAGCAGTTCATTCAGAAATCAGCCCCAGCATTTT.

The V and J genes are TRBV6-2 or TRBV6-3 and TRBJ2-1; D gene unclear. From germline, CDR1 is MNHEY and CDR2 SVGEGT. Trimming took off 8 bases at V and 8 bases at J, with 10 bases between the two ends. This CDR3 is 11 amino acids long. The CDR3, as DNA: TGTGCCAGCCGCTCAGGCCATGAGCAGTTCTTC. This gives the protein CASRSGHEQFF.

This clonotype was observed a handful of times. The gene calls are TRBV27 and TRBJ2-5; possibly TRBD2 for D (6 bases). The germline V gene encodes CDR1 MNHEY and CDR2 SMNVEV (reference sequence). The CDR3 totals 16 residues. Trimming cost V 6 bases and J 4 bases, with 21 bases left between them. CDR3: CASSSYGLSTGETQYF. The CDR3 DNA is TGTGCCAGCAGCTCTTACGGACTATCCACGGGAGAGACCCAGTACTTC.

This clonotype was counted only a few times. The chain is built from TRBV2 and TRBJ2-7, with TRBD1 matching over 9 bases. Trimming cost V 11 bases and J 2 bases; bases outside gene matches: 10. The CDR3 totals 14 residues. Germline-derived CDR1 and CDR2 are SNHLY and FYNNEI. For the CDR3, the DNA is TGTGCCGGAGAACCGGGACAGGGCGCCTACGAGCAGTACTTC. Translation: CAGEPGQGAYEQYF.

V gene TRBV3-1 combines with J gene TRBJ2-1; D gene uncertain. Germline CDR1 LGHDT, CDR2 YNNKEL (reference sequence). The CDR3 runs to 11 residues. V dropped 6 bases and J dropped 11 bases, with 11 bases sitting between them. This CDR3 reads CASSGPLQQFF. DNA for the CDR3: TGTGCCAGCAGTGGGCCACTCCAGCAGTTCTTC.

This clonotype was seen more than once but under ten times. The chain carries TRBV20-1 and TRBJ1-5; D is undetermined. V was pared by 6 bases and J by 4 bases, with 10 bases between. The CDR3 spans 12 residues. The germline V gene has CDR1 DFQATT and CDR2 SNEGSKA (reference sequence). The chain's CDR3 is CSAGRRNQPQHF. For the CDR3, the DNA is TGCAGTGCCGGACGGAGAAATCAGCCCCAGCATTTT.

The chain has TRBV28 and TRBJ1-2; D gene ambiguous. The CDR3 length is 14 residues. CDR1 and CDR2 from the germline V gene are MDHEN and SYDVKM. V was shortened by 5 bases and J by 8 bases, with 18 bases between the two germline ends. CDR3 loop: CASSLKGSQGGYTF. The CDR3 DNA reads as TGTGCCAGCAGTCTCAAGGGTTCCCAAGGGGGCTACACCTTC.

The table lists this clonotype with a count of one. The rearrangement joins TRBV29-1 to TRBJ2-5; unclear D gene. Trimming removed 7 bases from V and 5 bases from J, with 14 bases in between. The CDR3 runs 12 residues. Germline values: CDR1 SQVTM, CDR2 ANQGSEA. For the CDR3, the DNA is TGCAGCGGATGGTCATGGACGGAGACCCAGTACTTC. This sequence encodes CSGWSWTETQYF.

The chain uses TRBV6-2 or TRBV6-3 and TRBJ1-1; the D is unclear. The germline V gene encodes CDR1 MNHEY and CDR2 SVGEGT. V dropped 5 bases and J dropped 4 bases, with 8 bases sitting between them. CDR3 length equals 12 residues. In DNA form, the CDR3 reads TGTGCCAGCAGTCCCGGGTTCACTGAAGCTTTCTTT. It encodes CASSPGFTEAFF.

The chain recombines TRBV6-2 or TRBV6-3 with TRBJ1-1; D may be TRBD1 (5 bases). This CDR3 contains 13 residues. Germline loops: CDR1 MNHEY, CDR2 SVGEGT. V lost 0 bases to trimming and J lost 10 bases, with 12 bases between them. In DNA, the CDR3 is TGTGCCAGCAGTTACTCGGGCCAGGGTACAGCTTTCTTT. It translates to CASSYSGQGTAFF.

This sequence joins TRBV25-1 and TRBJ2-4; 7 positions match TRBD1. CDR1 and CDR2 from the germline V gene are MGHDK and SYGVNS. The V and J ends lost 2 bases and 10 bases, in that order; junction bases with no gene match: 5. There are 13 residues in the CDR3. DNA of the CDR3: TGTGCCAGCAGTGAAACAGGGGCCTCTATTCAGTACTTC. It specifies CASSETGASIQYF.